The 5 T cell receptor beta chains presented below share a single source sample, sequenced in a study of Graves' ophthalmopathy and Graves' hyperthyroidism. Researchers took RNA transcripts and amplified TCR beta CDR3 regions from them. HTBI primers were employed in first-round RT-PCR, then a second-round multiplex PCR followed. TCRdb re-derived calls from the multiplex PCR reads in MiXCR, one entry per CDR3 protein. Among approximately 160,000 distinct CDR3 sequences listed, 30% to 45% were seen once. The source material was peripheral blood. The receptor source for this set is a woman aged 40 to 50 with Graves' ophthalmopathy.

This clonotype came up a few times. The V call is TRBV6-1, the J call TRBJ1-2; D might be TRBD1 (5 bases). Germline assignment: CDR1 MNHNS and CDR2 SASEGT. This CDR3 comprises 13 residues. Trimming shortened V by 3 bases and J by 3 bases, and 8 bases separated the two germline ends. CDR3 sequence (DNA): TGTGCCAGCAGTGACAGGGTCTACTATGGCTACACCTTC. Residues: CASSDRVYYGYTF.

Comment on this clonotype: The junction departs from germline at one end; a sequencing error may be responsible. The chain uses TRBV27 and TRBJ2-5, with 8 bases fitting TRBD2. This CDR3 has 16 residues. The germline gives CDR1 MNHEY, CDR2 SMNVEV (reference sequence). The CDR3 protein is CASSLDSGAYQETQYF. CDR3 nucleotide sequence: TGCGCCAGCAGCTTGGATAGCGGGGCGTACCAAGAGACCCAGTACTTC.

This clonotype occurred many times. The chain combines TRBV5-1 with TRBJ1-1; D remains ambiguous. The germline V gene has CDR1 SGHRS and CDR2 YFSETQ. V dropped 4 bases and J dropped 3 bases, with 22 bases sitting between them. The CDR3 has 17 residues. CDR3 DNA sequence: TGCGCCAGCAGCCCACGACCGGGCCCAACGATGTACACTGAAGCTTTCTTT. Translating gives CASSPRPGPTMYTEAFF.

The sample holds one count of this clonotype. This chain links TRBV7-9 with TRBJ1-2, with TRBD1 as a possible D gene (5 bases). Germline lookup yields CDR1 SEHNR and CDR2 FQNEAQ (reference sequence). The CDR3 loop spans 11 amino acids. V lost 5 bases, J lost 7 bases, and 8 bases lay in between. The DNA of the CDR3 is TGTGCCAGCAGCGGCAGGGTTGGCTACACCTTC. Protein: CASSGRVGYTF.

This chain links TRBV12-3 or TRBV12-4 with TRBJ1-1, with D possibly TRBD1 on 5 matching bases. The CDR3 is 15 residues long. Deletions cut 5 bases from V and 5 bases from J, with 18 bases between. CDR3 sequence: CASSARTGGITEAFF. The CDR3 nucleotides read TGTGCCAGCAGTGCCCGGACCGGGGGGATTACTGAAGCTTTCTTT.